A single sample is the source of the 20 T cell receptor beta chains below, sequenced in a study of OX40 agonist ivuxolimab in advanced cancers. Sequencing was performed with immunoSEQ multiplex PCR; in TCRdb, only in-frame clones are kept and a portion is missing. The profile shows some 45,000 clones, 75% to 90% of them singletons. This specimen consisted of CD4+ or CD8+ T cells sorted from blood, obtained in a trial of the OX40 agonist ivuxolimab. These receptors came from an adult with an advanced solid tumor such as melanoma, head and neck, liver or kidney cancer.

The CDR3 DNA sequence: TGTGCCAGCAGGATTCGACAGGGGGCGCGAGAGACCCAGTACTTC. It codes for CASRIRQGARETQYF. The chain employs TRBV2 and TRBJ2-5; 10 bases match TRBD1. This CDR3 has 15 residues. Germline CDR1 reads SNHLY; CDR2 reads FYNNEI. V lost 6 bases, J lost 4 bases, and 8 bases stayed unmatched.

A few counts support this clone. CDR3 residues: CASSPSGGASNEQFF. The CDR3 DNA reads as TGTGCCAGCAGTCCTAGCGGGGGGGCCAGCAATGAGCAGTTCTTC. This rearrangement joins TRBV7-9 to TRBJ2-1, with 12 bases fitting TRBD2. Trimming cost V 6 bases and J 6 bases; bases outside gene matches: 6. This CDR3 contains 15 residues. In germline, CDR1 is SEHNR, CDR2 FQNEAQ (reference sequence).

V is TRBV29-1 and J is TRBJ2-1, with D possibly TRBD1 on 6 matching bases. Per germline, CDR1 SQVTM and CDR2 ANQGSEA. There are 13 residues in the CDR3. Trimming left V 3 bases short and J 4 bases short, with 10 bases between. CDR3 loop: CSVERTEYNEQFF. As DNA, the CDR3 is TGCAGCGTTGAGAGGACAGAATACAATGAGCAGTTCTTC.

The gene calls are TRBV4-1 and TRBJ1-1; the D is unclear. This CDR3 has 13 residues. Germline loops: CDR1 MGHRA, CDR2 YSYEKL. The V and J ends lost 4 bases and 2 bases respectively, with 8 bases between them. The CDR3 DNA reads as TGCGCCAGCAGCCCGCTGGTTAACACTGAAGCTTTCTTT. Amino acids: CASSPLVNTEAFF.

This chain links TRBV7-9 with TRBJ2-7, with D tentatively TRBD1 (9 bases). V lost 2 bases and J 6 bases, leaving 17 bases between the germline ends. The CDR3 is 15 residues long. Germline-derived CDR1 and CDR2 are SEHNR and FQNEAQ (reference sequence). The CDR3 region has the DNA TGTGCCAGCAGCTTACGGGGGGGACAGGGAGCCGAGCAGTACTTC. Its protein product is CASSLRGGQGAEQYF.

The chain links TRBV19 to TRBJ1-1; weak D call: TRBD1 (6 bases). Germline CDR1 is LNHDA and CDR2 is SQIVND (reference sequence). The CDR3 is 12 residues long. V lost 6 bases and J lost 9, with 14 bases in between. DNA of the CDR3: TGTGCCAGTAGGCCCCCGGGACAAAAAGCTTTCTTT. Amino acid sequence: CASRPPGQKAFF.

The chain is built from TRBV6-4 and TRBJ1-1, with 9 bases aligning to TRBD1. The ends lost 3 bases at V and 5 bases at J; junction bases unmatched: 4. Per germline, CDR1 MRHNA and CDR2 SNTAGT. The CDR3 totals 14 residues. DNA of the CDR3: TGTGCCAGCAGTGAACAGGGGGCAGGGACTGAAGCTTTCTTT. Amino acid sequence: CASSEQGAGTEAFF.

This rearrangement joins TRBV4-1 to TRBJ1-2; D is possibly TRBD1 (6 bases). V was shortened by 4 bases and J by 4 bases, with 13 bases between the two germline ends. CDR1 and CDR2 from the germline V gene are MGHRA and YSYEKL. CDR3 length: 14 amino acids. The CDR3 sequence is CASSPQGRTYGYTF. The CDR3 DNA reads as TGCGCCAGCAGCCCTCAGGGGCGAACCTATGGCTACACCTTC.

The chain recombines TRBV28 with TRBJ2-1, with 7 bases lining up with TRBD2. CDR1 and CDR2 (germline): MDHEN, SYDVKM. The CDR3 consists of 12 residues. With V trimmed by 8 bases and J by 4 bases, 2 bases remained unmatched. The CDR3 DNA reads as TGTGCCAGCGGCGGGAGTTACAATGAGCAGTTCTTC. Translating gives CASGGSYNEQFF. The full variable domain, rest sourced from reference TRBV28 and TRBJ2-1, is DVKVTQSSRYLVKRTGEKVFLECVQDMDHENMFWYRQDPGLGLRLIYFSYDVKMKEKGDIPEGYSVSREKKERFSLILESASTNQTSMYLCASGGSYNEQFFGPGTRLTVL.

The chain has TRBV29-1 and TRBJ1-2; no clear D gene. Germline V gene sequence: CDR1 SQVTM, CDR2 ANQGSEA. CDR3 length: 13 amino acids. Trimming stripped 7 bases from V and 7 bases from J, with 19 bases between. CDR3 nucleotides: TGCAGCGCAAACAATGAGGAATTGGGTGGCTACACCTTC. Translation: CSANNEELGGYTF.

V gene TRBV10-3 combines with J gene TRBJ2-1; TRBD1 aligns across 7 bases. The CDR3 runs 12 residues. Germline V CDR1 and CDR2: ENHRY, SYGVKD. With V trimmed by 6 bases and J by 12 bases, 8 bases remained unmatched. Here the CDR3 DNA reads TGTGCCATCAGAACGCAGGGGGTGAGGCAGTTCTTC. The encoded protein is CAIRTQGVRQFF.

This chain joins TRBV18 and TRBJ2-5, with a possible D match to TRBD1 (6 bases). CDR3 length: 13 amino acids. Deletions cut 6 bases from V and 5 bases from J, with 13 bases between. Germline V CDR1 and CDR2: KGHSH, LQKENI. The CDR3 nucleotides read TGTGCCAGCTCGCTACAGGGTGGGGAGACCCAGTACTTC. Translating gives CASSLQGGETQYF.

This clone has just a few counts. The chain links TRBV5-1 to TRBJ2-2; 7 bases agree with TRBD1. Germline loops: CDR1 SGHRS, CDR2 YFSETQ. CDR3 size: 15 residues. After removal of 3 bases from V and 0 bases from J, the junction contained 2 bases not matched to a gene. CDR3: CASSSDRPNTGELFF. The DNA of the CDR3 is TGCGCCAGCAGCTCGGACAGGCCGAACACCGGGGAGCTGTTTTTT.

The genes are TRBV5-5 and TRBJ2-2, with 7 nucleotides matching TRBD2. V trimming: 1 base; J trimming: 0 bases; junction bases outside the gene matches: 3. The CDR3 is 16 amino acids. CDR1 SGHKS and CDR2 YYEKEE come from the germline V gene (reference sequence). This CDR3 is CASSLMAGANTGELFF. The CDR3 DNA sequence: TGTGCCAGCAGCTTGATGGCGGGAGCGAACACCGGGGAGCTGTTTTTT.

This clone was observed a handful of times. The chain employs TRBV6-6 and TRBJ1-2; D is uncertain. The V and J ends lost 7 bases and 6 bases respectively, with 15 bases between them. CDR1 is MNHNY, CDR2 SVGAGI, per germline (reference sequence). This CDR3 is built from 13 residues. CDR3 protein: CASTVLQYNGYTF. The CDR3 DNA follows: TGTGCCAGCACGGTTTTACAGTACAATGGCTACACCTTC.

The J gene is TRBJ1-3, the V gene TRBV2; possibly TRBD1 for D (5 bases). The CDR3 spans 15 residues. Germline CDR1 reads SNHLY; CDR2 reads FYNNEI. V was pared by 6 bases and J by 1 base, with 13 bases between. CDR3 nucleotide sequence: TGTGCCAGCAGCCCATCAGGGTTGTCTGGAAACACCATATATTTT. It is translated as CASSPSGLSGNTIYF.

This sequence joins TRBV6-6 and TRBJ2-7; 8 bases map to TRBD2. V trimming: 8 bases; J trimming: 9 bases; junction bases outside the gene matches: 15. CDR3 size: 14 residues. Germline lookup yields CDR1 MNHNY and CDR2 SVGAGI (reference sequence). CDR3 sequence: CASRFSDTGGGQYF. As DNA, the CDR3 is TGTGCCAGCCGATTTTCAGACACCGGGGGGGGGCAGTACTTC.

The J gene is TRBJ1-1, the V gene TRBV2, with 9 bases matching TRBD1. Trimming at V came to 6 bases and at J to 1 base, leaving 3 bases not matched to a gene. CDR1 is SNHLY, CDR2 FYNNEI, per germline. The CDR3 covers 14 residues. The DNA of the CDR3 is TGTGCCAGCAGAGCGGGACAGGGGAACACTGAAGCTTTCTTT. Protein: CASRAGQGNTEAFF.

J is TRBJ1-4 and V is TRBV5-1; D might be TRBD1 (6 bases). Between the trimmed V and J ends, which lost 1 base and 9 bases, there was a span of 16 bases. Germline-derived CDR1 and CDR2 are SGHRS and YFSETQ. The CDR3 consists of 15 residues. This CDR3 reads CASSLTRTDTQKLFF. Written as DNA, the CDR3 is TGCGCCAGCAGCTTGACTCGGACAGATACCCAAAAACTGTTTTTT.

J is TRBJ2-7 and V is TRBV5-8; D is possibly TRBD1 (6 bases). V shed 2 bases and J shed 3 bases, with 24 bases lying between them. Germline CDR1 and CDR2: SGHTS and YDEGEE. CDR3 size: 18 residues. The CDR3 coding sequence is TGTGCCAGCAGCTTTGTATTTTCAGGGACATATACCCTCTACGAGCAGTACTTC. This translates into CASSFVFSGTYTLYEQYF.